The 20 T cell receptor beta chains presented below share a single source sample, sequenced in a study of shared clonotypes between healthy human individuals. The table came from immunoSEQ multiplex PCR; TCRdb's copy has only in-frame clones and leaves some out. The data hold about 960,000 clones, with 60% to 85% observed a single time. Sequencing was performed on memory CD4+ T cells sorted from blood. Subset described: CD45RA-negative fraction. These receptors were collected from a man between 18 and 29 years old in good health.

The rearrangement joins TRBV5-6 to TRBJ1-1; D unresolved. Germline V gives CDR1 SGHDT, CDR2 YYEEEE. V lost 0 bases to trimming and J lost 7 bases, with 16 bases between them. This CDR3 spans 15 amino acids. CDR3 sequence: CASSLAEVSTLEAFF. Here the CDR3 DNA reads TGTGCCAGCAGCTTGGCCGAAGTCAGCACCCTTGAAGCTTTCTTT.

J is TRBJ1-1 and V is TRBV2, with 9 bases lining up with TRBD1. The germline V gene encodes CDR1 SNHLY and CDR2 FYNNEI. Trimming cost V 7 bases and J 3 bases; bases outside gene matches: 9. The CDR3 runs to 15 residues. The CDR3 reads CASTRSGQGYTEAFF. The CDR3 DNA is TGTGCCAGCACGAGGTCGGGACAGGGATACACTGAAGCTTTCTTT. Looking up the rest from reference TRBV2 and TRBJ1-1 gives the full variable domain: EPEVTQTPSHQVTQMGQEVILRCVPISNHLYFYWYRQILGQKVEFLVSFYNNEISEKSEIFDDQFSVERPDGSNFTLKIRSTKLEDSAMYFCASTRSGQGYTEAFFGQGTRLTVV.

This chain joins TRBV10-3 and TRBJ2-7, with TRBD2 identical over 9 bases. Germline CDR1 ENHRY, CDR2 SYGVKD. V was pared by 9 bases and J by 5 bases, with 8 bases of the junction left unmatched. The CDR3 spans 13 residues. The CDR3 DNA reads as TGTGCCATTTCGGGACTAGCAGACCACGAGCAGTACTTC. This encodes CAISGLADHEQYF.

The chain has TRBV2 and TRBJ2-5; no reliable D call. The germline CDR1 and CDR2 sequences are SNHLY and FYNNEI. Trimming stripped 6 bases from V and 4 bases from J, with 3 bases between. This CDR3 is built from 10 residues. CDR3 sequence: CASSVETQYF. The DNA of the CDR3 is TGTGCCAGCAGCGTAGAGACCCAGTACTTC.

V and J are TRBV19 and TRBJ2-2, with D tentatively TRBD2 (7 bases). With 6 bases removed from V and 5 bases from J, the gap between germline ends came to 16 bases. The CDR3 runs to 15 residues. The germline gives CDR1 LNHDA, CDR2 SQIVND (reference sequence). For the CDR3, the DNA is TGTGCCAGTAGACCTCAGGGGAGGGGGACCGGGGAGCTGTTTTTT. Amino acid sequence: CASRPQGRGTGELFF.

The rearrangement joins TRBV7-9 to TRBJ1-3; D is unresolved. Germline V lookup: CDR1 SEHNR, CDR2 FQNEAQ (reference sequence). Trimming left V 1 base short and J 2 bases short, with 9 bases between. The CDR3 is 15 residues long. The CDR3 is CASSLDARTGNTIYF. In DNA form, the CDR3 reads TGTGCCAGCAGCTTAGACGCGAGGACTGGAAACACCATATATTTT.

V usage is TRBV11-2 and J usage is TRBJ2-1; 7 positions match TRBD2. Germline V gene lookup returns CDR1 SGHAT and CDR2 FQNNGV. The length of the CDR3 is 15 residues. Germline trimming cut 3 bases from V and 7 bases from J; bases unmatched to any gene: 9. CDR3 amino acids: CASSFGTTYFNEQFF. For the CDR3, the DNA is TGTGCCAGCAGCTTTGGGACTACATACTTTAATGAGCAGTTCTTC.

The V and J genes are TRBV4-3 and TRBJ1-6; no clear D gene. The CDR3 has 16 residues. V lost 0 bases and J lost 7, with 13 bases in between. The germline V gene has CDR1 LGHNA and CDR2 YSLEER. Here the CDR3 DNA reads TGCGCCAGCAGCCAAGATCCCCGGGCGTCGAATTCACCCCTCCACTTT. It codes for CASSQDPRASNSPLHF.

V gene TRBV30 combines with J gene TRBJ1-6, with 8 nucleotides matching TRBD1. This CDR3 comprises 15 residues. The V gene's germline CDR1 is GTSNPN and CDR2 SVGIG (reference sequence). The V segment lost 5 bases and the J segment 9 bases; nucleotides outside the gene matches: 12. CDR3 bases: TGTGCCTGGGGAGGGGCAGGGGGCGCAGGTTCACCCCTCCACTTT. This codes for CAWGGAGGAGSPLHF.

The genes are TRBV4-2 and TRBJ2-1; weak D call: TRBD2 (7 bases). V lost 4 bases and J 8 bases, leaving 21 bases between the germline ends. The CDR3 covers 16 residues. Per the germline V gene, CDR1 is LGHNA and CDR2 is YNFKEQ. The CDR3 is CASSPQLWGGHDEQFF. The CDR3 nucleotides are TGTGCCAGCAGCCCCCAACTGTGGGGGGGGCACGATGAGCAGTTCTTC.

Only one count was recorded for this clone. The rearrangement uses TRBV18 and TRBJ2-1; TRBD1 might be the D (5 bases). CDR1 and CDR2 from the germline V gene are KGHSH and LQKENI. The CDR3 loop spans 13 amino acids. Trimming took off 3 bases at V and 7 bases at J, with 10 bases between the two ends. The CDR3 loop is CASSPGKGNEQFF. The DNA for the CDR3 is TGTGCCAGCTCACCCGGTAAGGGGAATGAGCAGTTCTTC. The full variable domain, with the rest looked up from reference TRBV18 and TRBJ2-1, is NAGVMQNPRHLVRRRGQEARLRCSPMKGHSHVYWYRQLPEEGLKFMVYLQKENIIDESGMPKERFSAEFPKEGPSILRIQQVVRGDSAAYFCASSPGKGNEQFFGPGTRLTVL.

In this sample, this clone turned up a few times. The chain carries TRBV19 and TRBJ2-3; possibly TRBD1 for D (6 bases). Looked up from germline, CDR1 is LNHDA and CDR2 is SQIVND (reference sequence). This CDR3 is built from 14 residues. V was clipped by 5 bases and J by 5 bases, with 14 bases between them. This CDR3 reads CASSPGRTVDTQYF. The DNA for the CDR3 is TGTGCCAGTAGTCCCGGGCGGACAGTAGATACGCAGTATTTT.

V gene TRBV28 combines with J gene TRBJ1-2, with D unresolved. The ends were cut back, 2 bases at V and 1 base at J, with 5 bases in the middle. This CDR3 is 13 amino acids long. Germline V gene lookup returns CDR1 MDHEN and CDR2 SYDVKM. CDR3 protein: CASSLKDNYGYTF. The CDR3 nucleotides are TGTGCCAGCAGTTTAAAGGATAACTATGGCTACACCTTC.

This chain's CDR3 is CSARDGQAQYF. DNA of the CDR3: TGCAGTGCTAGAGATGGGCAGGCCCAGTACTTC. The rearrangement joins TRBV20-1 to TRBJ2-5; no definite D call. V gave up 0 bases and J gave up 9 bases, with 8 bases separating them. The CDR3 runs 11 residues. CDR1 is DFQATT, CDR2 SNEGSKA, per germline (reference sequence).

The sample holds a few counts of this clone. The gene calls are TRBV6-5 and TRBJ1-1; D call uncertain. The germline V gene has CDR1 MNHEY and CDR2 SVGAGI. The V and J ends lost 2 bases and 0 bases respectively, with 4 bases between them. CDR3 length equals 13 residues. The CDR3 sequence: CASSYEVNTEAFF. The CDR3 nucleotides are TGTGCCAGCAGTTACGAGGTGAACACTGAAGCTTTCTTT.

The chain uses TRBV7-2 and TRBJ1-1; D is ambiguous. The CDR3 spans 14 residues. Trimming took 0 bases from V and 6 from J, leaving 11 bases between them. CDR1 and CDR2 (germline): SGHTA, FQGNSA. The DNA of the CDR3 is TGTGCCAGCAGCTTAGCCCCCGGTAAGTCTGAAGCTTTCTTT. Translated, it gives CASSLAPGKSEAFF.

This clone was counted a single time. The chain carries TRBV4-1 and TRBJ1-3; D possibly corresponds to TRBD1 (6 bases). Germline loops: CDR1 MGHRA, CDR2 YSYEKL. V lost 2 bases and J lost 3, with 14 bases in between. This CDR3 has 16 residues. The CDR3 is CASSQPQGEVGNTIYF. The CDR3 coding sequence is TGCGCCAGCAGCCAACCACAGGGTGAGGTTGGAAACACCATATATTTT.

This rearrangement joins TRBV18 to TRBJ2-7; D is tentatively TRBD1 or TRBD2 (5 bases each). Trimming removed 8 bases at V and 9 bases at J, with 17 bases between. The CDR3 has 12 residues. Germline V gene data show CDR1 as KGHSH and CDR2 as LQKENI. This CDR3 is CASTPGPPAQYF. The CDR3 DNA follows: TGTGCCAGCACCCCGGGACCCCCCGCGCAGTACTTC.

The table lists this clone with a few counts. V is TRBV12-5 and J is TRBJ1-1; D perhaps matches TRBD1 (6 bases). Between the trimmed V and J ends, which lost 5 bases and 6 bases, there was a span of 19 bases. The CDR3 runs to 15 residues. Germline V gene sequence: CDR1 LGHNT, CDR2 FRNRAP. For the CDR3, the DNA is TGTGCTAGTGGTGGGGGGGCGCGAGGAGTCCCTGAAGCTTTCTTT. This codes for CASGGGARGVPEAFF.

The chain links TRBV6-5 to TRBJ2-5; D remains ambiguous. Trimming pared 4 bases from V and 5 bases from J, leaving 11 bases between. Germline CDR1 and CDR2: MNHEY and SVGAGI. The CDR3 extends over 13 amino acids. CDR3 in DNA: TGTGCCAGCAGTTCCTCGGACGCGGAGACCCAGTACTTC. Translated, it gives CASSSSDAETQYF.